These T cell receptor beta chains were read from a single sample in a study of OX40 agonist ivuxolimab in advanced cancers. The protocol was immunoSEQ multiplex PCR, while the TCRdb copy is restricted to in-frame clones and leaves out a portion. This table has roughly 67,000 clones, 87% appearing once. The sample here was CD4+ or CD8+ T cells sorted from blood, taken in a trial of the OX40 agonist ivuxolimab. These receptors all come from an adult with an advanced solid tumor such as melanoma, head and neck, liver or kidney cancer. CDR3s include the opening cysteine and the closing phenylalanine or tryptophan. D genes are given only for firm matches. Size is stated for part of the rows, as once, few or many counts, or as a class when the clone is expanded.

v_gene,j_gene,abundance,d_gene,len,CDR3aa,CDR3nt
TRBV4-2,TRBJ2-2,.,.,17,CASSPIGGASSAGELFF,TGTGCCAGCAGCCCCATAGGGGGCGCTTCTAGCGCCGGGGAGCTGTTTTTT
TRBV18,TRBJ1-3,.,.,14,CASSPQGAGNTIYF,TGTGCCAGCTCACCACAGGGCGCTGGAAACACCATATATTTT
TRBV5-1,TRBJ2-3,.,.,12,CASSLDRNTQYF,TGCGCCAGCAGCTTAGACAGAAATACGCAGTATTTT
TRBV7-9,TRBJ2-3,.,TRBD2,16,CASSLDPGGISDTQYF,TGTGCCAGCAGCTTAGACCCCGGGGGGATCTCAGATACGCAGTATTTT
TRBV28,TRBJ1-5,.,.,16,CASSLRTGVMNQPQHF,TGTGCCAGCAGTTTAAGGACGGGGGTGATGAATCAGCCCCAGCATTTT
TRBV7-9,TRBJ1-3,.,.,15,CASSWLQASGNTIYF,TGTGCCAGCAGCTGGTTACAGGCCTCTGGAAACACCATATATTTT
TRBV5-4,TRBJ2-7,.,.,14,CASSSSGRSYEQYF,TGTGCCAGCAGCTCGTCGGGCCGCTCCTACGAGCAGTACTTC
TRBV5-6,TRBJ2-3,.,TRBD2,14,CASSLPSGADTQYF,TGTGCCAGCAGCTTGCCTAGCGGGGCAGATACGCAGTATTTT
TRBV6-5,TRBJ1-2,few,.,12,CASLHSTSGYTF,TGTGCCAGCCTCCACAGTACCTCTGGCTACACCTTC
TRBV9,TRBJ1-6,.,.,14,CASRAGGLNSPLHF,TGTGCCAGCAGGGCCGGGGGGCTTAATTCACCCCTCCACTTT
TRBV6-1,TRBJ2-3,.,.,14,CASSEALTPDTQYF,TGTGCCAGCAGTGAAGCGCTAACCCCAGATACGCAGTATTTT
TRBV6-1,TRBJ2-2,.,.,16,CASSEVGEYYTGELFF,TGTGCCAGCAGTGAAGTCGGAGAGTATTACACCGGGGAGCTGTTTTTT
TRBV10-3,TRBJ2-2,.,.,15,CAISEGGARTGELFF,TGTGCCATCAGTGAGGGGGGGGCGCGGACCGGGGAGCTGTTTTTT
TRBV7-3,TRBJ2-7,once,.,13,CASSPRDTYEQYF,TGTGCCAGCAGCCCTCGGGACACCTACGAGCAGTACTTC
TRBV7-3,TRBJ2-7,many,.,15,CASSPGPGRVYEQYF,TGTGCCAGCAGCCCCGGGCCTGGGCGGGTCTACGAGCAGTACTTC
TRBV11-3,TRBJ2-6,.,.,15,CASSAGGAGANVLTF,TGTGCCAGCAGCGCGGGCGGGGCCGGGGCCAACGTCCTGACTTTC
TRBV7-2,TRBJ2-3,.,.,13,CASSPGLRDTQYF,TGTGCCAGCAGCCCGGGACTGAGAGATACGCAGTATTTT
TRBV6-6,TRBJ1-5,.,TRBD1,14,CATRQGGSNQPQHF,TGTGCCACCCGACAGGGAGGGAGCAATCAGCCCCAGCATTTT
TRBV28,TRBJ1-5,.,.,15,CASSYPTEWNQPQHF,TGTGCCAGCAGTTACCCGACAGAGTGGAATCAGCCCCAGCATTTT
TRBV28,TRBJ2-6,.,.,15,CASREHVAGANVLTF,TGTGCCAGCAGGGAACATGTAGCGGGGGCCAACGTCCTGACTTTC
TRBV7-9,TRBJ2-3,.,TRBD2,16,CASSSRLAGLTDTQYF,TGTGCCAGCAGCTCTCGACTAGCGGGGTTAACAGATACGCAGTATTTT
TRBV6-5,TRBJ2-1,.,TRBD1,14,CASSHGTGAGEQFF,TGTGCCAGCAGCCACGGGACAGGGGCGGGTGAGCAGTTCTTC
TRBV7-9,TRBJ2-7,few,TRBD1,14,CASSYRDSPYEQYF,TGTGCCAGCAGCTACCGGGACAGCCCCTACGAGCAGTACTTC
TRBV18,TRBJ1-6,.,TRBD1,16,CASSPVGTGGDSPLHF,TGTGCCAGCTCACCGGTGGGGACAGGGGGCGATTCACCCCTCCACTTT
TRBV7-3,TRBJ1-1,.,.,13,CASSSDRHTEAFF,TGTGCCAGCAGCTCAGACCGCCACACTGAAGCTTTCTTT
TRBV2,TRBJ2-7,.,.,15,CASSEVSSDLYEQYF,TGTGCCAGCAGTGAAGTAAGCAGCGACCTCTACGAGCAGTACTTC
TRBV19,TRBJ1-1,once,.,15,CASTLLQDGWTEAFF,TGTGCCAGTACCCTACTCCAGGATGGGTGGACTGAAGCTTTCTTT
TRBV28,TRBJ2-1,.,.,14,CASSSGVVVDEQFF,TGTGCCAGCAGTTCCGGGGTGGTCGTTGATGAGCAGTTCTTC
TRBV19,TRBJ2-2,.,.,14,CASRTASNTGELFF,TGTGCCAGCCGGACAGCTTCGAACACCGGGGAGCTGTTTTTT
TRBV2,TRBJ2-2,medium-sized,.,16,CASSEYRTANTGELFF,TGTGCCAGCAGTGAATACCGGACGGCGAACACCGGGGAGCTGTTTTTT
TRBV5-4,TRBJ2-3,.,.,16,CASSLQAGPGTDTQYF,TGTGCCAGCAGCTTGCAGGCGGGGCCGGGCACAGATACGCAGTATTTT
TRBV27,TRBJ2-1,once,TRBD2,19,CASSPGTSSLGLGGLGQFF,TGTGCCAGCAGTCCCGGGACTAGCTCGTTGGGGTTGGGAGGGCTGGGGCAGTTCTTC
TRBV7-3,TRBJ2-3,.,.,14,CASSTGTAADTQYF,TGTGCCAGCAGCACCGGGACCGCGGCAGATACGCAGTATTTT
TRBV28,TRBJ1-4,once,.,14,CATTLGGTNEKLFF,TGTGCCACCACCCTAGGGGGAACTAATGAAAAACTGTTTTTT
TRBV6-5,TRBJ2-7,few,.,11,CASGLPSEQYF,TGTGCCAGCGGACTTCCAAGCGAGCAGTACTTC
TRBV5-1,TRBJ2-7,.,TRBD1,12,CASSLDRDEQYF,TGCGCCAGCAGCCTCGACAGGGACGAGCAGTACTTC
TRBV7-9,TRBJ2-3,.,TRBD2,15,CASSSARGRGDTQYF,TGTGCCAGCAGCTCGGCTCGGGGGAGGGGAGATACGCAGTATTTT
TRBV6-1,TRBJ1-1,.,.,15,CASSVGAQGLAEAFF,TGTGCCAGCAGTGTGGGAGCACAGGGTCTAGCTGAAGCTTTCTTT
TRBV19,TRBJ2-3,.,.,13,CATGRGDTDTQYF,TGTGCCACTGGACGAGGGGACACAGATACGCAGTATTTT
TRBV7-9,TRBJ1-1,.,TRBD1,14,CASSPRGAGTEAFF,TGTGCCAGCAGCCCCAGGGGGGCTGGCACTGAAGCTTTCTTT
TRBV28,TRBJ1-1,once,.,12,CASRSGYTEAFF,TGTGCCAGCAGATCAGGGTACACTGAAGCTTTCTTT
TRBV5-1,TRBJ1-6,.,.,17,CASSLDRDGGRDSPLHF,TGCGCCAGCAGCTTGGACCGTGACGGGGGAAGGGATTCACCCCTCCACTTT
TRBV27,TRBJ1-5,once,.,13,CASSTEPGTRAHF,TGTGCCAGCAGTACAGAACCGGGGACCAGGGCGCATTTT
TRBV4-2,TRBJ2-1,.,TRBD2,15,CASSQDLPSGNEQFF,TGTGCCAGCAGCCAAGATCTTCCTAGCGGAAATGAGCAGTTCTTC
TRBV2,TRBJ1-2,.,TRBD1,15,CASSEASGQLHGYTF,TGTGCCAGCAGTGAAGCGTCGGGACAGCTCCATGGCTACACCTTC